This is a list of T cell receptor beta chains from one sample in a study of T-cell memory formation after mild COVID-19. Each CDR3 protein is one row after TCRdb ran MiXCR on the 5' RACE reads. The table includes about 140,000 distinct CDR3 sequences, under 30% detected once. Sample: PBMCs or a T cell subset sorted from them (not recorded which). The receptors were gathered from an adult woman who had mild COVID-19 (a few samples of this study predate the infection). Cell type and time point are not known. CDR3s include the opening cysteine and the closing phenylalanine or tryptophan. A D gene is named only where the DNA matches it firmly. The listing skips clone size in some rows; elsewhere it reads once, few, many or a size class.

v_call	clone_size	j_call	d_call	cdr3_aa	cdr3_nt
TRBV27	NA	TRBJ2-3	TRBD2	CASSLLGLAGESFADTQYF	TGTGCCAGCAGTCTACTGGGACTAGCGGGAGAGAGTTTCGCAGATACGCAGTATTTT
TRBV27	NA	TRBJ1-1	NA	CASSYVPYTEAFF	TGTGCCAGCAGTTATGTCCCGTACACTGAAGCTTTCTTT
TRBV5-1	few	TRBJ2-1	NA	CASSSGQGPGDEQFF	TGCGCCAGCAGCTCGGGCCAGGGGCCGGGGGATGAGCAGTTCTTC
TRBV5-1	NA	TRBJ2-7	NA	CASYGPERGSYEQYF	TGCGCCAGCTACGGACCCGAACGCGGCTCCTACGAGCAGTACTTC
TRBV4-3	NA	TRBJ2-3	TRBD2	CASSQGLAYTDTQYF	TGCGCCAGCAGCCAAGGACTAGCCTACACAGATACGCAGTATTTT
TRBV4-3	NA	TRBJ2-2	NA	CASSQAHGNTGELFF	TGCGCCAGCAGCCAAGCCCACGGAAACACCGGGGAGCTGTTTTTT
TRBV6-1	NA	TRBJ1-2	NA	CASSGAVHGYTF	TGTGCCAGCAGTGGGGCAGTACATGGCTACACCTTC
TRBV24-1	NA	TRBJ2-5	NA	CATSDSKGHGLRETQYF	TGTGCCACCAGTGATTCGAAGGGACATGGGCTCCGTGAGACCCAGTACTTC
TRBV25-1	few	TRBJ1-1	TRBD1	CASSESRQGKAFF	TGTGCCAGCAGTGAGTCACGACAGGGGAAAGCTTTCTTT
TRBV12-3/TRBV12-4	NA	TRBJ2-2	NA	CASSFSVGLVSTGELFF	TGTGCCAGCAGTTTCAGCGTTGGTCTGGTTAGCACCGGGGAGCTGTTTTTT
TRBV30	NA	TRBJ1-2	TRBD1	CAWSETGYGYTF	TGTGCCTGGAGTGAGACAGGGTACGGCTACACCTTC
TRBV11-2	few	TRBJ2-5	TRBD1	CASSLGLGQGPQETQYF	TGTGCCAGCAGCTTAGGGCTGGGACAGGGGCCCCAAGAGACCCAGTACTTC
TRBV11-2	few	TRBJ2-1	TRBD2	CASSSHRLAGGNEQFF	TGTGCCAGCAGCTCCCATAGACTAGCGGGAGGCAATGAGCAGTTCTTC
TRBV11-2	few	TRBJ2-7	TRBD2	CASTKTSGSNEQYF	TGTGCCAGCACTAAAACTAGCGGGAGCAACGAGCAGTACTTC
TRBV12-3/TRBV12-4	few	TRBJ2-5	TRBD1	CASSPTGAGETQYF	TGTGCCAGCAGTCCGACAGGGGCTGGAGAGACCCAGTACTTC
TRBV11-2	few	TRBJ2-2	TRBD1	CASISSQGADWTGELFF	TGTGCCAGCATCTCTTCACAGGGGGCCGATTGGACCGGGGAGCTGTTTTTT
TRBV24-1	NA	TRBJ2-5	TRBD2	CAVASGKETQYF	TGTGCCGTGGCTAGCGGGAAAGAGACCCAGTACTTC
TRBV7-8	NA	TRBJ2-3	TRBD2	CASSFGLAGHTDTQYF	TGTGCCAGCAGCTTTGGACTAGCGGGCCACACAGATACGCAGTATTTT
TRBV29-1	NA	TRBJ2-5	NA	CSVEARQGETQYF	TGCAGCGTTGAAGCGAGGCAGGGAGAGACCCAGTACTTC
TRBV27	NA	TRBJ2-1	TRBD2	CASSLFATSGLNEQFF	TGTGCCAGCAGTTTATTCGCGACTAGCGGTCTCAATGAGCAGTTCTTC
TRBV5-1	many	TRBJ2-1	NA	CASSLAGVEQFF	TGCGCCAGCAGCTTGGCAGGGGTTGAGCAGTTCTTC
TRBV3-1	many	TRBJ2-7	TRBD1	CASSHPGQGSYEQYF	TGTGCCAGCAGCCATCCGGGACAGGGCTCCTACGAGCAGTACTTC
TRBV7-6	many	TRBJ2-7	TRBD2	CASSFPGGYEQYF	TGTGCCAGCAGCTTCCCGGGAGGCTACGAGCAGTACTTC
TRBV2	NA	TRBJ2-1	TRBD1	CASIGTGASYNEQFF	TGTGCCAGCATCGGGACAGGGGCCTCCTACAATGAGCAGTTCTTC
TRBV15	NA	TRBJ1-6	NA	CATSRPPYGSVSPLHF	TGTGCCACCAGCAGACCCCCGTACGGGTCAGTGTCACCCCTCCACTTT
TRBV15	few	TRBJ1-1	TRBD1	CATTGQGEGGTEAFF	TGTGCCACCACAGGACAGGGGGAAGGGGGCACTGAAGCTTTCTTT
TRBV12-3/TRBV12-4	once	TRBJ2-2	TRBD1	CASSLGRDRVGTGELFF	TGTGCCAGCAGTTTAGGAAGGGACAGGGTTGGCACCGGGGAGCTGTTTTTT
TRBV2	NA	TRBJ2-7	TRBD2	CASSRRGLADYEQYF	TGTGCCAGCTCACGGAGAGGACTAGCGGACTACGAGCAGTACTTC
TRBV7-2	NA	TRBJ2-6	NA	CASSSSHLRDGRSSGANVLTF	TGTGCCAGCAGCTCCTCACACCTCCGGGACGGAAGAAGCTCTGGGGCCAACGTCCTGACTTTC
TRBV6-6	NA	TRBJ1-5	TRBD1	CASWTGGSPQHF	TGTGCCAGCTGGACAGGGGGCAGCCCCCAGCATTTT
TRBV5-1	few	TRBJ1-1	NA	CASSFSSGDTEAFF	TGCGCCAGCAGCTTTAGTAGCGGGGACACTGAAGCTTTCTTT
TRBV7-7	few	TRBJ2-3	NA	CASSLAKGSTDTQYF	TGTGCTAGCAGCTTAGCAAAGGGCTCCACAGATACGCAGTATTTT
TRBV25-1	few	TRBJ2-3	NA	CASSESSTDTQYF	TGTGCCAGCAGTGAATCGTCCACAGATACGCAGTATTTT
TRBV2	NA	TRBJ2-7	TRBD1	CASSGTGPPHEQYF	TGTGCCAGCAGTGGGACAGGCCCCCCACACGAGCAGTACTTC
TRBV25-1	few	TRBJ2-3	TRBD2	CASSEGGLAGVGTDTQYF	TGTGCCAGCAGTGAAGGGGGACTAGCGGGAGTAGGCACAGATACGCAGTATTTT
TRBV21-1	NA	TRBJ2-3	NA	CASSNRRFTDTQYF	TGTGCCAGCAGCAATCGGCGGTTCACAGATACGCAGTATTTT
TRBV27	few	TRBJ2-7	TRBD1	CASRTGTGLYEQYF	TGTGCCAGCAGGACCGGGACAGGGTTGTACGAGCAGTACTTC
TRBV4-2	NA	TRBJ2-1	TRBD2	CASRTSGRHNEQFF	TGTGCCAGTAGGACAAGCGGGAGACACAATGAGCAGTTCTTC
TRBV20-1	NA	TRBJ2-6	NA	CSAPMSSGANVLTF	TGCAGTGCTCCAATGAGCTCTGGGGCCAACGTCCTGACTTTC
TRBV2	few	TRBJ1-1	NA	CASSEIQLNTEAFF	TGTGCCAGCAGTGAGATACAGCTGAACACTGAAGCTTTCTTT
TRBV29-1	NA	TRBJ2-1	TRBD2	CSVGTSGRAWNEQFF	TGCAGCGTCGGGACTAGCGGGAGGGCGTGGAATGAGCAGTTCTTC
TRBV5-1	NA	TRBJ1-2	NA	CASSSSAGDAYGYTF	TGCGCCAGCAGCTCTTCGGCAGGGGACGCCTATGGCTACACCTTC
TRBV20-1	NA	TRBJ2-7	TRBD1	CSARGTGDEQYF	TGCAGTGCTCGCGGGACAGGGGACGAGCAGTACTTC
TRBV29-1	few	TRBJ2-2	TRBD1	CSVERQGANTGELFF	TGCAGCGTTGAAAGACAGGGTGCGAACACCGGGGAGCTGTTTTTT
TRBV29-1	NA	TRBJ2-1	TRBD2	CSVETSGGWNEQFF	TGCAGCGTTGAAACTAGCGGGGGTTGGAATGAGCAGTTCTTC